What follows are 18 T cell receptor beta chains derived from one specimen sequenced in a study of T cell responses to AZD1222 COVID-19 vaccine. This table comes from immunoSEQ multiplex PCR, and its TCRdb copy is limited to in-frame clones, with some not included. The data hold more than 110,000 clones, with more than 85% observed a single time. The sample here was peripheral blood, taken on day 0 of AZD1222 vaccination. Receptors were obtained from an adult in good health.

This chain joins TRBV4-1 and TRBJ1-2; 9 nucleotides match TRBD1. The CDR3 runs 14 residues. CDR1 is MGHRA, CDR2 YSYEKL, per germline. V was pared by 3 bases and J by 8 bases, with 7 bases of the junction left unmatched. DNA of the CDR3: TGCGCCAGCAGCCAGGACACAGGGGGCTGGGGCTACACCTTC. This translates into CASSQDTGGWGYTF.

The chain joins TRBV11-2 to TRBJ1-5, with D possibly matching TRBD1 (5 bases). The V gene's germline CDR1 is SGHAT and CDR2 FQNNGV. Deletions cut 5 bases from V and 4 bases from J, with 15 bases between. CDR3 length equals 15 residues. The CDR3 loop is CASSPGGGENQPQHF. The DNA for the CDR3 is TGTGCCAGCAGCCCAGGAGGAGGGGAGAATCAGCCCCAGCATTTT.

This clone was recorded only once. The rearrangement joins TRBV6-6 to TRBJ2-1, with D possibly being TRBD1 (6 bases). Per germline, CDR1 MNHNY and CDR2 SVGAGI (reference sequence). Trimming left V 7 bases short and J 7 bases short, with 23 bases between. CDR3 length equals 16 residues. The chain's CDR3 is CASTRARATGLNEQFF. CDR3 in DNA: TGTGCCAGCACTCGGGCTCGGGCAACAGGGCTTAATGAGCAGTTCTTC.

The chain has TRBV7-3 and TRBJ2-1; 10 nucleotides match TRBD2. Germline lookup yields CDR1 SGHTA and CDR2 FQGTGA. Trimming took 5 bases from V and 7 from J; bases not matched to a gene: 5. The CDR3 totals 14 residues. CDR3 sequence: CASSPGGLANEQFF. The CDR3 nucleotides are TGTGCCAGCAGCCCGGGGGGACTAGCGAATGAGCAGTTCTTC.

The chain carries TRBV9 and TRBJ2-1, with D perhaps being TRBD1 or TRBD2 (5 bases each). V was trimmed by 0 bases and J by 4 bases, leaving 8 bases between them. The CDR3 sequence is 14 residues long. Germline V gene data show CDR1 as SGDLS and CDR2 as YYNGEE. CDR3 sequence reads: CASSVGDQYNEQFF. As DNA, the CDR3 is TGTGCCAGCAGCGTAGGGGACCAGTACAATGAGCAGTTCTTC.

This rearrangement joins TRBV7-9 to TRBJ1-4; 8 positions match TRBD1. The trim removed 2 bases at V and 7 bases at J, leaving 6 bases unmatched. Germline CDR1 reads SEHNR; CDR2 reads FQNEAQ (reference sequence). This CDR3 comprises 15 residues. The CDR3 DNA is TGTGCCAGCAGCTTACCCGACAGGGGCGGTGAAAAACTGTTTTTT. Translating gives CASSLPDRGGEKLFF.

The chain has TRBV18 and TRBJ2-7; possibly TRBD2 for D (5 bases). V shed 2 bases and J shed 6 bases, with 17 bases lying between them. The germline gives CDR1 KGHSH, CDR2 LQKENI. The CDR3 runs 15 residues. CDR3: CASSPSGVVVGEQYF. The CDR3 coding sequence is TGTGCCAGCTCACCATCCGGGGTAGTGGTCGGCGAGCAGTACTTC.

The J gene is TRBJ1-2, the V gene TRBV30; D call uncertain. From germline, CDR1 is GTSNPN and CDR2 SVGIG (reference sequence). This CDR3 has 14 residues. The V and J ends lost 5 bases and 2 bases respectively, with 15 bases between them. CDR3 nucleotide sequence: TGTGCCTGGGTGGGGAATCGGCGAAACTATGGCTACACCTTC. Translated, it gives CAWVGNRRNYGYTF. Full variable domain (remainder filled in from reference TRBV30 and TRBJ1-2): SQTIHQWPATLVQPVGSPLSLECTVEGTSNPNLYWYRQAAGRGLQLLFYSVGIGQISSEVPQNLSASRPQDRQFILSSKKLLLSDSGFYLCAWVGNRRNYGYTFGSGTRLTVV.

This clone appeared once. The V and J genes are TRBV19 and TRBJ1-2; the D is unclear. The ends were cut back, 7 bases at V and 8 bases at J, with 20 bases in the middle. CDR3 length: 14 residues. In germline, CDR1 is LNHDA, CDR2 SQIVND (reference sequence). Written as DNA, the CDR3 is TGTGCCAGTACCCTGTCCCGGGCTTCCGGAGGCTACACCTTC. It encodes CASTLSRASGGYTF.

This clone was recorded once. This sequence joins TRBV6-1 and TRBJ1-4, with a possible D match to TRBD1 (6 bases). The germline V gene has CDR1 MNHNS and CDR2 SASEGT. V gave up 1 base and J gave up 8 bases, with 14 bases separating them. This CDR3 is built from 15 residues. CDR3 sequence: CASSEGGGRPEKLFF. As DNA, the CDR3 is TGTGCCAGCAGTGAAGGAGGGGGTCGACCGGAAAAACTGTTTTTT.

V and J are TRBV6-5 and TRBJ1-1, with 12 nucleotides matching TRBD1. The J segment lost 0 bases and the V segment lost 10 bases, leaving 3 bases of the junction unmatched. Germline V CDR1 and CDR2: MNHEY, SVGAGI. The CDR3 is 14 amino acids. CDR3 amino acids: CATGQGAVNTEAFF. The CDR3 bases are TGTGCCACGGGACAGGGGGCGGTGAACACTGAAGCTTTCTTT.

The V gene is TRBV6-2 or TRBV6-3, the J gene TRBJ2-7; the D is unclear. CDR3 length equals 12 residues. Germline loops: CDR1 MNHEY, CDR2 SVGEGT. Trimming pared 6 bases from V and 6 bases from J, leaving 12 bases between. CDR3 protein: CASSRLPAEQYF. CDR3 in DNA: TGTGCCAGCAGCCGCCTTCCCGCCGAGCAGTACTTC.

The chain recombines TRBV7-9 with TRBJ1-5, with D possibly matching TRBD1 (5 bases). The germline gives CDR1 SEHNR, CDR2 FQNEAQ (reference sequence). V lost 7 bases to trimming and J lost 0 bases, with 13 bases between them. This CDR3 contains 15 residues. CDR3 bases: TGTGCCAGCACGCGGGACGATTATAGCAATCAGCCCCAGCATTTT. Its translation is CASTRDDYSNQPQHF.

This CDR3 is CAWRAGQNTEAFF. The CDR3 DNA sequence: TGTGCCTGGAGGGCTGGGCAGAACACTGAAGCTTTCTTT. This chain connects TRBV30 to TRBJ1-1, with D uncertain. Germline assignment: CDR1 GTSNPN and CDR2 SVGIG (reference sequence). The germline V and J ends were trimmed by 3 bases and 1 base, with 9 bases remaining between them. This CDR3 is 13 amino acids long.

The V gene is TRBV15, the J gene TRBJ2-5; D gene ambiguous. Trimming pared 0 bases from V and 14 bases from J, leaving 16 bases between. The CDR3 is made up of 13 amino acids. The germline CDR1 and CDR2 sequences are LNHNV and YYDKDF (reference sequence). CDR3 nucleotide sequence: TGTGCCACCAGCAGAGATGCGAACGGGCGTTACTACTTC. It codes for CATSRDANGRYYF.

The table lists this clone with a count of one. The genes are TRBV3-1 (or the pseudogene TRBV3-2) and TRBJ2-2; D remains ambiguous. V was clipped by 0 bases and J by 13 bases, with 9 bases between them. The CDR3 has 12 amino acids. CDR1 and CDR2 from the germline V gene are LGHDT and YNNKEL (reference sequence). CDR3 bases: TGTGCCAGCAGCCAAGATAACGGGTGGCTGTTTTTT. Translated, it gives CASSQDNGWLFF.

The rearrangement links TRBV7-8 to TRBJ2-3; 9 bases are shared with TRBD1. The CDR3 has 17 residues. J was trimmed by 4 bases and V by 2 bases; bases with no gene match: 10. Germline lookup yields CDR1 SGHVS and CDR2 FQNEAQ. The DNA of the CDR3 is TGTGCCAGCAGCTTATGGGACAGGGCCGAGGGCCCAGATACGCAGTATTTT. It codes for CASSLWDRAEGPDTQYF.

The chain carries TRBV21-1 and TRBJ1-4. TRBV21-1 is a recognized pseudogene. This CDR3 is 10 amino acids long. Written as DNA, the CDR3 is TGTGCCAGCCCCTCCCCGAAAGTGTTTTTT. This sequence encodes CASPSPKVFF.